Each of the 13 T cell receptor beta chains below was sequenced from the same sample in a study of blood T cell repertoires in COVID-19. Measured with immunoSEQ multiplex PCR; TCRdb has only the in-frame clones, and not every one. The table records approximately 390,000 clones, roughly 87% of them present only once. The material sequenced was PBMCs or T cells enriched from blood (not recorded which). The source of these receptors is a woman aged 40-49 years with acute COVID-19.

This clone appeared a single time. V usage is TRBV10-3 and J usage is TRBJ1-5; 9 positions agree with TRBD1. Germline CDR1 is ENHRY and CDR2 is SYGVKD. The CDR3 runs 15 residues. V dropped 0 bases and J dropped 7; count of bases not matched to a gene: 4. CDR3 protein: CAISESGTGIQPQHF. CDR3 coding DNA: TGTGCCATCAGTGAGTCCGGGACAGGGATCCAGCCCCAGCATTTT.

This chain links TRBV11-2 with TRBJ1-4; TRBD1 agrees at 9 bases. This CDR3 has 15 residues. Germline V lookup: CDR1 SGHAT, CDR2 FQNNGV. V trimming: 4 bases; J trimming: 6 bases; junction bases outside the gene matches: 6. Here the CDR3 DNA reads TGTGCCAGCAGCTCCCGGACAGGGGCGGATGAAAAACTGTTTTTT. As protein: CASSSRTGADEKLFF. Full variable domain (missing parts from reference TRBV11-2 and TRBJ1-4): EAGVAQSPRYKIIEKRQSVAFWCNPISGHATLYWYQQILGQGPKLLIQFQNNGVVDDSQLPKDRFSAERLKGVDSTLKIQPAKLEDSAVYLCASSSRTGADEKLFFGSGTQLSVL.

The gene calls are TRBV25-1 and TRBJ2-7, with TRBD2 matching 10 bases. Germline V gene lookup returns CDR1 MGHDK and CDR2 SYGVNS. J gave up 2 bases and V 3 bases, and 7 bases lay outside the gene matches. The CDR3 loop spans 16 amino acids. CDR3 residues: CASSEGIAGGPYEQYF. The CDR3 DNA sequence: TGTGCCAGCAGTGAGGGCATAGCGGGGGGCCCCTACGAGCAGTACTTC.

V usage is TRBV6-5 and J usage is TRBJ1-6, with D perhaps TRBD1 (6 bases). V was pared by 6 bases and J by 9 bases, with 12 bases between. The CDR3 covers 13 residues. The germline CDR1 and CDR2 sequences are MNHEY and SVGAGI. For the CDR3, the DNA is TGTGCCAGCAGACCTGGGGGCAGTTCACCCCTCCACTTT. Translated, it gives CASRPGGSSPLHF.

This chain links TRBV10-3 with TRBJ2-3, with 11 nucleotides matching TRBD2. The V segment lost 3 bases and the J segment 2 bases; nucleotides outside the gene matches: 7. This CDR3 contains 17 residues. In germline, CDR1 is ENHRY, CDR2 SYGVKD. The DNA for the CDR3 is TGTGCCATCAGTGACCCGAGACTAGCGGGGTCCACAGATACGCAGTATTTT. This sequence encodes CAISDPRLAGSTDTQYF.

V is TRBV7-9 and J is TRBJ2-3; 9 bases are a match to TRBD1. V gave up 5 bases and J gave up 4 bases; unmatched junction bases: 7. Per the germline V gene, CDR1 is SEHNR and CDR2 is FQNEAQ (reference sequence). The CDR3 covers 15 residues. The CDR3 DNA reads TGTGCCAGCAGCCCGGGACAGGGAGATGCAGATACGCAGTATTTT. Translating it yields CASSPGQGDADTQYF.

The V gene is TRBV5-1, the J gene TRBJ2-1; 8 bases match TRBD2. Germline V gene sequence: CDR1 SGHRS, CDR2 YFSETQ. This CDR3 contains 15 residues. Trimming cost V 7 bases and J 8 bases; bases outside gene matches: 14. CDR3 amino acids: CASRLRAGVQHEQFF. The CDR3 region has the DNA TGCGCCAGCCGCCTCAGAGCGGGGGTCCAGCATGAGCAGTTCTTC.

V gene TRBV7-9 combines with J gene TRBJ1-1; D remains ambiguous. This CDR3 has 11 residues. Germline-derived CDR1 and CDR2 are SEHNR and FQNEAQ (reference sequence). Deletions cut 2 bases from V and 8 bases from J, with 6 bases between. Written as DNA, the CDR3 is TGTGCCAGCAGCTTAAGCCCGGAAGCTTTCTTT. It specifies CASSLSPEAFF.

The chain carries TRBV18 and TRBJ2-5, with D perhaps TRBD2 (6 bases). Per germline, CDR1 KGHSH and CDR2 LQKENI. V was shortened by 8 bases and J by 4 bases, with 11 bases between the two germline ends. This CDR3 comprises 12 residues. The CDR3 nucleotides are TGTGCCAGCCTGCGGGGTGGAGAGACCCAGTACTTC. It is translated as CASLRGGETQYF.

The chain employs TRBV6-5 and TRBJ2-2, with 9 bases identical to TRBD1. The CDR3 contains 15 residues. Germline V gives CDR1 MNHEY, CDR2 SVGAGI. The V gene end was trimmed by 6 bases and the J gene end by 4 bases; junction bases not matched to a gene: 6. CDR3 nucleotide sequence: TGTGCCAGCAGCCCCGGGACAGGGATCACCGGGGAGCTGTTTTTT. Amino acids: CASSPGTGITGELFF.

This chain connects TRBV29-1 to TRBJ1-2, with 7 bases fitting TRBD1. The CDR3 has 10 amino acids. CDR1 is SQVTM, CDR2 ANQGSEA, per germline. The V gene end was trimmed by 6 bases and the J gene end by 12 bases; junction bases not matched to a gene: 7. CDR3 loop: CSVRQGGNTF. CDR3 in DNA: TGCAGCGTACGCCAGGGGGGAAACACCTTC.

The rearrangement uses TRBV12-3 or TRBV12-4 and TRBJ2-1; 7 nucleotides align to TRBD2. This CDR3 has 13 residues. V lost 5 bases to trimming and J lost 5 bases; unmatched junction nucleotides: 3. The CDR3 DNA sequence: TGTGCCAGCAGTAGCGGGACCAACAATGAGCAGTTCTTC. It yields the protein CASSSGTNNEQFF.

The chain couples TRBV11-2 to TRBJ2-1, with 10 nucleotides matching TRBD2. V shed 5 bases, J shed 8 bases, and the junction held 9 bases outside the gene matches. The CDR3 spans 15 residues. Per the germline V gene, CDR1 is SGHAT and CDR2 is FQNNGV. The CDR3 sequence: CASSALAGLRDEQFF. CDR3 DNA sequence: TGTGCCAGCAGCGCACTAGCGGGGCTCCGCGATGAGCAGTTCTTC.